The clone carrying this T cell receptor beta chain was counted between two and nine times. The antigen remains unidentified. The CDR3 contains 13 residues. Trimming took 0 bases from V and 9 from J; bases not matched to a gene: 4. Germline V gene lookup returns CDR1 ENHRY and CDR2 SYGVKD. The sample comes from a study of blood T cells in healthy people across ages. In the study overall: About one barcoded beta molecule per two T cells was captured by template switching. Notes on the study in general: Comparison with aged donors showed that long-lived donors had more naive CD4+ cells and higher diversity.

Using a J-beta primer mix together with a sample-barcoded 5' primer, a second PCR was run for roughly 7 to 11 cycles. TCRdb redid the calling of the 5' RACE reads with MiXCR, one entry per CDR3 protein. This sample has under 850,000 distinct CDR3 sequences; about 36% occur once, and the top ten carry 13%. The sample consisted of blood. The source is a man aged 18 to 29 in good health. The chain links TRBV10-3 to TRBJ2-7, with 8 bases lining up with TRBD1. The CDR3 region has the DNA TGTGCCATCAGTGAGTCTATTACAGGGGGGCAGTACTTC. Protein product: CAISESITGGQYF.